Listed below are T cell receptor beta chains from one sample, sequenced in a study of T cell responses to AZD1222 COVID-19 vaccine. TCRdb keeps only in-frame clones here, not all; method: immunoSEQ multiplex PCR. The sample carries some 200,000 clones, more than 75% recorded once. The sample was peripheral blood, taken 28 days after the second AZD1222 dose. These receptors were taken from an adult who received the AZD1222 COVID-19 vaccine. The CDR3 runs from the conserved cysteine through the conserved F or W. A D gene is named only where the DNA matches it firmly. Clone size is not always given. Where it is, it says once, few, many or a class for expanded clones.

>TRBV24-1|TRBD1|TRBJ1-5|few
TGTGCCACCAGTGAGGCATACAGGGGAGGCAATCAGCCCCAGCATTTT
CATSEAYRGGNQPQHF
>TRBV5-5|.|TRBJ1-4|.
TGTGCCAGCAGCTTGGCCGGTCGGGTATGGGGCTGGGCAACTAATGAAAAACTGTTTTTT
CASSLAGRVWGWATNEKLFF
>TRBV7-3|.|TRBJ2-5|.
TGTGCCAGCAGCTCGGGAGCGCGTAAAGAGACCCAGTACTTC
CASSSGARKETQYF
>TRBV29-1|TRBD2|TRBJ2-3|.
TGCAGCGCTGGACTAGCGGGAAGCACAGATACGCAGTATTTT
CSAGLAGSTDTQYF
>TRBV7-2|TRBD2|TRBJ2-7|.
TGTGCCAGCAGCTTAAGACTAGCGGGAGCGGGCTACGAGCAGTACTTC
CASSLRLAGAGYEQYF
>TRBV5-1|.|TRBJ2-5|.
TGCGCCAGCAGCTTGGCCGTTCTATTAAACCCTCAAGAGACCCAGTACTTC
CASSLAVLLNPQETQYF
>TRBV11-2|.|TRBJ2-7|.
TGTGCCAGCCCCCGGCCCGGGAGTGACGAGCAGTACTTC
CASPRPGSDEQYF
>TRBV5-1|TRBD1|TRBJ1-4|.
TGCGCCAGCATGGGACAGGGGGATGAAAAACTGTTTTTT
CASMGQGDEKLFF
>TRBV2|TRBD2|TRBJ2-7|few
TGTGCCAGCGTGCCTAGCGGGAGTTACGAGCAGTACTTC
CASVPSGSYEQYF
>TRBV15|TRBD2|TRBJ2-3|.
TGTGCCACCAGAGGAGGACTAGCGGCCACAGATACGCAGTATTTT
CATRGGLAATDTQYF
>TRBV4-2|.|TRBJ1-4|.
TGTGCCAGCAGCCAAAGAACAGGGACAACTAATGAAAAACTGTTTTTT
CASSQRTGTTNEKLFF
>TRBV11-2|.|TRBJ1-6|.
TGTGCCAGCAGCTTCCTATTGACGGGACGCGATAATTCACCCCTCCACTTT
CASSFLLTGRDNSPLHF
>TRBV7-9|.|TRBJ1-6|.
TGTGCCAGCAGCCTTCAACCCCAGAGCAATTCACCCCTCCACTTT
CASSLQPQSNSPLHF
>TRBV2|TRBD1|TRBJ1-2|.
TGTGCCAGCACTGCACGAAGGGGACAGCACTATGGCTACACCTTC
CASTARRGQHYGYTF
>TRBV5-4|TRBD2|TRBJ2-5|once
TGTGCCAGCAGCAGAGAGACTAGCGGGGGACGAGAGACCCAGTACTTC
CASSRETSGGRETQYF
>TRBV28|.|TRBJ2-7|.
TGTGCCAGCAGTTTGGTGAAGCCCTACGAGCAGTACTTC
CASSLVKPYEQYF
>TRBV6-5|.|TRBJ2-3|.
TGTGCCAGCAGCGCGACGGGACTCCAATCTGATACGCAGTATTTT
CASSATGLQSDTQYF
>TRBV19|.|TRBJ1-2|.
TGTGCCAGTACCCCGCCAGGGAATAACTATGGCTACACCTTC
CASTPPGNNYGYTF
>TRBV9|TRBD2|TRBJ2-3|.
TGTGCCAGCAGCAAATCTGTAGGCGGGAGGGAAAAAGATACGCAGTATTTT
CASSKSVGGREKDTQYF
>TRBV5-6|.|TRBJ2-1|.
TGTGCCAGCAGCTTGGAGGGATACGGGGTTGAGCAGTTCTTC
CASSLEGYGVEQFF
>TRBV5-1|TRBD1|TRBJ1-4|.
TGCGCCAGCAGCCTACAGGGGGCCACTAATGAAAAACTGTTTTTT
CASSLQGATNEKLFF
>TRBV24-1|TRBD1|TRBJ2-5|.
TGTGCCACCAGTGATCCATCGGCGGGAACAGGGGGCGGAGAGACCCAGTACTTC
CATSDPSAGTGGGETQYF
>TRBV3-1/TRBV3-2|TRBD2|TRBJ2-7|.
TGTGCCAGCAGCCAAGATCTAGCGGGAGACCGGGAGCAGTACTTC
CASSQDLAGDREQYF
>TRBV5-1|TRBD2|TRBJ2-2|.
TGCGCCAGCAGCTTGACGGGAGGGCCCAACACCGGGGAGCTGTTTTTT
CASSLTGGPNTGELFF
>TRBV9|TRBD2|TRBJ2-7|.
TGTGCCAGCAGCGCAGGACTAGCGGGCAACTACGAGCAGTACTTC
CASSAGLAGNYEQYF
>TRBV19|.|TRBJ2-2|.
TGTGCCAGCCTAAAAACCGTGGTGGGAAACACCGGGGAGCTGTTTTTT
CASLKTVVGNTGELFF
>TRBV24-1|.|TRBJ2-1|.
TGTGCCACCAGTGATGCGCTGGGGGGGCCCAGCCAAAATGAGCAGTTCTTC
CATSDALGGPSQNEQFF
>TRBV11-3|TRBD2|TRBJ2-1|.
TGTGCCAGCAGCTCCGGGACTACCGTCTTGGGAGATGAGCAGTTCTTC
CASSSGTTVLGDEQFF
>TRBV6-5|TRBD1|TRBJ2-7|once
TGTGCCAGCAGTCGGGAGGGACAGGGGGCGGGGGAGCAGTACTTC
CASSREGQGAGEQYF
>TRBV7-2|.|TRBJ2-5|.
TGTGCCAGCAGCTACCGGGGTTTGGGGGCAGGAGAGACCCAGTACTTC
CASSYRGLGAGETQYF
>TRBV6-5|TRBD2|TRBJ2-5|few
TGTGCCAGCAGTTACCAAGCGGGAGGGCGGGAGACCCAGTACTTC
CASSYQAGGRETQYF
>TRBV29-1|TRBD1|TRBJ1-2|.
TGCAGCGTTGGAGCGGACAGGAATGGCTACACCTTC
CSVGADRNGYTF
>TRBV4-3|.|TRBJ2-3|.
TGCGCCAGCAGCCAAGATATAGGTCTAGTCACAGATACGCAGTATTTT
CASSQDIGLVTDTQYF
>TRBV19|TRBD2|TRBJ2-2|.
TGTGCCAGCAGATCTAGCGGGAGAACCGGGGAGCTGTTTTTT
CASRSSGRTGELFF
>TRBV5-1|.|TRBJ2-7|.
TGCGCCAGCAGCGGGGAGGGGGTCCCCTACGAGCAGTACTTC
CASSGEGVPYEQYF